This TCR beta chain was documented in a study of OX40 agonist ivuxolimab in advanced cancers. Study information: The treatment was a fully human IgG2 OX40 agonist, ivuxolimab. Dose-escalation patients were diagnosed with hepatocellular carcinoma, melanoma, renal cell cancer or head and neck cancer.

Between the trimmed V and J ends, which lost 7 bases and 0 bases, there was a span of 15 bases. The germline V gene has CDR1 LNHDA and CDR2 SQIVND (reference sequence). The CDR3 length is 15 residues. The table came from immunoSEQ multiplex PCR; TCRdb's copy has only in-frame clones and leaves some out. The data show fewer than 65,000 clones, under 90% seen once. The material was CD4+ or CD8+ T cells sorted from blood, obtained in a trial of the OX40 agonist ivuxolimab. This TCR was sampled from an adult with an advanced solid tumor such as melanoma, head and neck, liver or kidney cancer. This sequence joins TRBV19 and TRBJ1-2; D is uncertain. This CDR3 reads CASTINSYTNYGYTF. As DNA, the CDR3 is TGTGCCAGTACTATTAACAGCTATACTAACTATGGCTACACCTTC.